This section outlines one T cell receptor beta chain sequence together with its context. TCRdb used MiXCR to reprocess the 5' RACE reads, holding one entry per CDR3 protein. The sample contains 75,000 to 90,000 distinct CDR3 sequences, approximately 6% of which appear only once. The data belong to a study of early T cells in non-severe SARS-CoV-2 infection. The length of the CDR3 is 15 residues. After removal of 6 bases from V and 10 bases from J, the junction contained 7 bases not matched to a gene. The germline V gene has CDR1 SGHTA and CDR2 FQGNSA. The specimen sequenced was whole blood. The chain joins TRBV7-2 to TRBJ2-1; TRBD2 agrees at 15 bases. This TCR was recovered from an adult who was a healthcare worker with PCR-confirmed SARS-CoV-2 infection or an uninfected control (not recorded which). The CDR3 DNA reads as TGTGCCAGCAGAGCGGGACTAGCGGGAGGATACGAGCAGTTCTTC. This sequence encodes CASRAGLAGGYEQFF.